This is a list of T cell receptor beta chains from one sample in a study of T cell repertoires in cytomegalovirus infection. Each CDR3 protein gets one entry after TCRdb re-called the reads with MiXCR. The table shows about 260,000 distinct CDR3 sequences, with about an eighth occurring only once. The sample taken for sequencing was PBMCs. These receptors all come from a human donor in good health (CMV status not recorded). Some clones in this sample may be carry-over from other donors' samples. Both conserved end residues are part of each CDR3. A D gene is named only where the DNA matches it firmly. Not every row has a clone size; where given, it reads once, few, many or a size class.

d_call j_call v_call clone_size cdr3_aa cdr3_nt
. TRBJ2-7 TRBV28 few CASSPAGIHYEQYF TGTGCCAGCAGCCCGGCGGGAATCCATTACGAGCAGTACTTC
TRBD2 TRBJ2-5 TRBV11-2 . CASSLDLGGGQETQYF TGTGCCAGCAGCTTAGATTTAGGCGGGGGACAAGAGACCCAGTACTTC
. TRBJ1-2 TRBV7-2 many CASSATTGSYTF TGTGCCAGCAGCGCCACAACCGGAAGCTACACCTTC
. TRBJ1-1 TRBV20-1 many CSAREGNTEAFF TGCAGTGCTAGAGAGGGGAACACTGAAGCTTTCTTT
. TRBJ2-7 TRBV7-2 many CASSLASISEQYF TGTGCCAGCAGCTTAGCATCGATATCCGAGCAGTACTTC
. TRBJ1-4 TRBV4-1 many CASSQILNEKLFF TGCGCCAGCAGCCAAATTCTTAATGAAAAACTGTTTTTT
. TRBJ2-5 TRBV6-2/TRBV6-3 many CASSRKLQGGETQYF TGTGCCAGCAGTCGAAAACTTCAGGGGGGGGAGACCCAGTACTTC
. TRBJ1-1 TRBV29-1 . CSGSVGPSMNTEAFF TGCAGCGGATCAGTCGGGCCCAGCATGAACACTGAAGCTTTCTTT
. TRBJ1-3 TRBV7-2 many CASSNSGGPGNTIYF TGTGCCAGCAGCAACTCCGGCGGACCGGGAAACACCATATATTTT
. TRBJ2-7 TRBV6-2/TRBV6-3 few CASSPGHGREQYF TGTGCCAGCAGTCCCGGACATGGGCGCGAGCAGTACTTC
TRBD2 TRBJ2-1 TRBV7-8 many CASSNGVAGSSYNEQFF TGTGCCAGCAGCAATGGGGTAGCGGGGAGTTCCTACAATGAGCAGTTCTTC
TRBD1 TRBJ1-2 TRBV20-1 few CSAPRQGMGYTF TGCAGTGCTCCGAGACAGGGAATGGGCTACACCTTC
. TRBJ1-5 TRBV6-2/TRBV6-3 many CASSPTEGSIYSNQPQHF TGTGCCAGCAGCCCAACAGAGGGATCTATCTATAGCAATCAGCCCCAGCATTTT
. TRBJ2-1 TRBV29-1 many CSALQGSSYNEQFF TGCAGCGCCCTACAGGGTAGCTCCTACAATGAGCAGTTCTTC
. TRBJ1-1 TRBV6-2/TRBV6-3 many CASRDLKNTEAFF TGTGCCAGCCGAGACCTGAAGAACACTGAAGCTTTCTTT
. TRBJ2-3 TRBV20-1 . CSASVVDSDTQYF TGCAGTGCTAGTGTGGTAGACTCAGATACGCAGTATTTT